Sequencing of this T cell receptor (beta chain) was carried out in a study of OX40 agonist ivuxolimab in advanced cancers. On the study more broadly: At 0.01 to 10 mg/kg, ivuxolimab was administered intravenously to patients every 2 weeks. Dose-escalation cases comprised hepatocellular carcinoma, melanoma, renal cell or head and neck cancer. Study findings and constraints: Some patients without response likewise showed low normalized clonal expansion. CD4+ T cells averaged fewer expanded clones than CD8+ T cells.

Trimming left V 8 bases short and J 5 bases short, with 18 bases between. The CDR3 is 14 residues long. The germline V gene encodes CDR1 SGHAT and CDR2 FQNNGV. Comment on this clone: Its antigen remains unidentified.

Sequencing used immunoSEQ multiplex PCR; TCRdb keeps in-frame clones, though not all of them. The sample includes some 58,000 clones, approximately 83% of them seen just once. The sample consisted of CD4+ or CD8+ T cells sorted from blood, taken in a trial of the OX40 agonist ivuxolimab. This chain joins TRBV11-2 and TRBJ2-5; no reliable D call. This receptor was taken from an adult with an advanced solid tumor such as melanoma, head and neck, liver or kidney cancer. This chain's CDR3 is CASAPQVARETQYF. In DNA form, the CDR3 reads TGTGCCAGCGCCCCCCAGGTGGCTAGGGAGACCCAGTACTTC.